This TCR beta chain was captured by sequencing in a study of technical replicates of blood from a handful of donors (dated by TCRdb to 2016 to 2017). From cysteine to phenylalanine, the CDR3 is 12 amino acids long. The retained sequence is limited to the CDR3, 36 bases, with the frame set at the first base. The germline V gene specifies MDHEN as CDR1 and SYDVKM as CDR2. Cut back by 8 bases and 7 bases, the V and J ends lie 11 bases apart. Library preparation employed the immunoSEQ multiplex PCR assay. What TCRdb holds here is the immuneACCESS table cut down to in-frame rearrangements. Part of the clones is not present; checked against another copy, under half of the missing clones reflect an unresolved V gene, and the others are unexplained. The sample profile shows 76,000 or so clones; about 91% of them were found once. 0.25% of the sample goes to the ten largest clones. To note about this clone: Its antigen has not been determined. The sample holds no much larger clone one base away, and base qualities are not on file.

The rearranged segments are TRBV28 and TRBJ1-4, with no confident D gene call. This receptor was taken from a human donor in good health. Sequencing was performed on T cells isolated from PBMCs. At the DNA level, the sequence is TGTGCCAGCTCCCAAGCGGGTGAAAAACTGTTTTTT. Its protein is CASSQAGEKLFF.